This T cell receptor beta chain was sequenced during a study of blood T cell repertoires in COVID-19. The table lists this clone with a count of one. The CDR3 covers 17 residues. With 0 bases removed from V and 1 base from J, the gap between germline ends came to 15 bases. From germline, CDR1 is SGHNT and CDR2 YYREEE (reference sequence). The repertoire was sequenced with immunoSEQ multiplex PCR; TCRdb's copy has only in-frame clones and lacks some. The repertoire includes 250,000 to 350,000 clones, under 85% of them detected once, and about 0.9% sits in the top ten. The chain carries TRBV5-4 and TRBJ2-3, with D tentatively TRBD2 (5 bases). The source is a human donor with COVID-19, enrolled during active disease. The donor label of this sample is uncertain. Material: peripheral blood. The CDR3 sequence is CASSLVVTVARTDTQYF. Written as DNA, the CDR3 is TGTGCCAGCAGCTTGGTAGTAACGGTAGCGCGCACAGATACGCAGTATTTT.